Below are 22 T cell receptor beta chains sequenced from a single sample in a study of T-cell reconstitution after alpha-beta-depleted transplantation in children (dated by TCRdb to 2016 to 2018). Taken with the paper, the label for treatment or condition translates to: allogeneic hematopoietic cell transplantation with graft depleted of TCRalphabeta T cells and CD19 B cells. Libraries were constructed by PCR. Sequencing was performed on an Illumina HiSeq 2500. Molecular barcoding was employed in the preparation of TCR libraries, with unique molecular identifiers being used to normalize TCRbeta repertoire quantification. TCRdb handled the public reads itself, with Q25 trimming in fastp and clone calling in MiXCR, and kept productive beta chains. Identical CDR3 proteins give one entry, which carries the most common genes and DNA. Present in this sample are tens of thousands of distinct CDR3 sequences, 52% of which were seen just once. The ten largest clonotypes hold roughly two fifths of the sample.

The material was peripheral blood, obtained before TCRalphabeta/CD19-depleted stem cell transplant. The receptor source for this set is a boy younger than two with SCID, due to receive a stem cell transplant.

This clonotype has only a few counts. J is TRBJ1-2 and V is TRBV7-2, with 10 bases lining up with TRBD1. This CDR3 spans 16 amino acids. CDR1 SGHTA and CDR2 FQGNSA come from the germline V gene. With 5 bases clipped from V and 5 bases from J, the junction kept 11 bases outside the gene matches. The CDR3 loop is CASSQPRDRGWYGYTF. In DNA form, the CDR3 reads TGTGCCAGCAGCCAGCCCCGGGACAGGGGTTGGTATGGCTACACCTTC.

The V call is TRBV7-2, the J call TRBJ2-5, with D possibly being TRBD1 (8 bases). The V end lost 5 bases, the J end lost 2 bases, and 18 bases lay between the germline ends. The germline V gene has CDR1 SGHTA and CDR2 FQGNSA. This CDR3 region has 16 residues. CDR3 coding DNA: TGTGCCAGCAGCCCCGGGAGGACAGGGTTTCAAGAGACCCAGTACTTC. It is translated as CASSPGRTGFQETQYF.

This chain connects TRBV12-3 or TRBV12-4 to TRBJ1-1; possibly TRBD1 for D (6 bases). There are 13 residues in the CDR3. Trimming shortened V by 6 bases and J by 5 bases, and 13 bases separated the two germline ends. CDR3 in amino acids: CASRHTGATEAFF. DNA of the CDR3: TGTGCCAGCAGGCATACGGGGGCAACTGAAGCTTTCTTT.

In this sample, this clonotype turned up a few times. The chain uses TRBV6-1 and TRBJ1-4; 7 bases are shared with TRBD1. The CDR3 runs 16 residues. Trimming at V came to 0 bases and at J to 7 bases, leaving 8 bases not matched to a gene. CDR1 and CDR2 from the germline V gene are MNHNS and SASEGT. The CDR3 DNA reads as TGTGCCAGCAGTGAAGCGCGAGGGGGACAGCGTGAAAAACTGTTTTTT. Protein sequence: CASSEARGGQREKLFF.

This clonotype was picked up a small number of times. The chain has TRBV5-1 and TRBJ1-5; the D gene is possibly TRBD1 (5 bases). CDR3 length equals 17 residues. Trimming took 4 bases from V and 2 from J, leaving 19 bases between them. CDR1 and CDR2 (germline): SGHRS, YFSETQ. The CDR3 DNA sequence: TGCGCCAGCAGCCCATCGTCTGCGGGGGTTGGCAATCAGCCCCAGCATTTT. Translation gives CASSPSSAGVGNQPQHF.

The chain recombines TRBV10-3 with TRBJ1-4, with D maybe TRBD1 (6 bases). This CDR3 comprises 16 residues. Deletions cut 6 bases from V and 4 bases from J, with 18 bases between. Germline CDR1 ENHRY, CDR2 SYGVKD. CDR3 sequence reads: CAISPGGGSLNEKLFF. The CDR3 coding sequence is TGTGCCATCAGCCCCGGGGGGGGCAGCCTTAATGAAAAACTGTTTTTT.

There are a few counts of this clonotype. This chain connects TRBV28 to TRBJ1-1; maybe TRBD1 (5 bases). This CDR3 is built from 12 residues. Germline V gene sequence: CDR1 MDHEN, CDR2 SYDVKM. Deletions cut 5 bases from V and 7 bases from J, with 11 bases between. The CDR3 is CASSLRGVEAFF. Written as DNA, the CDR3 is TGTGCCAGCAGTCTCCGGGGGGTTGAAGCTTTCTTT. Full variable domain (missing parts from reference TRBV28 and TRBJ1-1): DVKVTQSSRYLVKRTGEKVFLECVQDMDHENMFWYRQDPGLGLRLIYFSYDVKMKEKGDIPEGYSVSREKKERFSLILESASTNQTSMYLCASSLRGVEAFFGQGTRLTVV.

Many counts were recorded for this clonotype. Its ends do not fully match the called genes, so a read error is possible. The chain combines TRBV2 with TRBJ2-3; TRBD2 might be the D (6 bases). From germline, CDR1 is SNHLY and CDR2 FYNNEI. The CDR3 consists of 16 residues. CDR3 region: CARRNPRDLRTDTQYF. The CDR3 DNA is TGTGCCCGCAGAAATCCCCGGGACTTACGCACAGATACGCAGTATTTT.

The chain is built from TRBV5-6 and TRBJ1-3; tentatively, D is TRBD1 (5 bases). The germline gives CDR1 SGHDT, CDR2 YYEEEE. V lost 1 base and J 4 bases, leaving 18 bases between the germline ends. The CDR3 length is 17 residues. This chain's CDR3 is CASSLFGTAGRGNTIYF. CDR3 nucleotide sequence: TGTGCCAGCAGCTTGTTTGGGACCGCCGGAAGGGGAAACACCATATATTTT. The variable domain in full, with the rest retrieved from reference TRBV5-6 and TRBJ1-3, is DAGVTQSPTHLIKTRGQQVTLRCSPKSGHDTVSWYQQALGQGPQFIFQYYEEEERQRGNFPDRFSGHQFPNYSSELNVNALLLGDSALYLCASSLFGTAGRGNTIYFGEGSWLTVV.

The chain is built from TRBV6-5 and TRBJ2-5; D may be TRBD1 (5 bases). Deletions cut 2 bases from V and 1 base from J, with 11 bases between. The CDR3 is 15 amino acids. CDR1 is MNHEY, CDR2 SVGAGI, per germline. The CDR3 loop is CASSYGANFQETQYF. The CDR3 DNA follows: TGTGCCAGCAGTTACGGGGCCAATTTCCAAGAGACCCAGTACTTC.

This clonotype has just one count. V gene TRBV3-1 combines with J gene TRBJ2-2; D remains unclear. The germline V gene encodes CDR1 LGHDT and CDR2 YNNKEL (reference sequence). This CDR3 is built from 14 residues. Trimming took off 4 bases at V and 5 bases at J, with 11 bases between the two ends. The CDR3 nucleotides read TGTGCCAGCAGCCCTGGGGTGGAGACCGGGGAGCTGTTTTTT. It encodes CASSPGVETGELFF.

This chain connects TRBV5-1 to TRBJ1-1; 7 bases map to TRBD1. Germline CDR1 reads SGHRS; CDR2 reads YFSETQ. V shed 6 bases and J 2 bases; nucleotides not matched to a gene: 13. The CDR3 sequence is 16 residues long. The CDR3 sequence is CASKTGTPPGNTEAFF. Here the CDR3 DNA reads TGCGCCAGCAAGACAGGGACCCCACCCGGTAACACTGAAGCTTTCTTT.

A few counts support this clonotype. The chain has TRBV5-1 and TRBJ2-7, with D possibly called TRBD1 or TRBD2 (6 bases each). V gave up 0 bases and J gave up 7 bases, with 20 bases separating them. Germline V gene lookup returns CDR1 SGHRS and CDR2 YFSETQ. This CDR3 is 16 amino acids long. The CDR3 nucleotides are TGCGCCAGCAGCTTGGGGGGGGCGCCGGAGGCGAGAGAGCAGTACTTC. It specifies CASSLGGAPEAREQYF.

This clonotype occurred a few times. The chain joins TRBV5-8 to TRBJ2-1; no clear D gene. The CDR3 totals 14 residues. Germline V lookup: CDR1 SGHTS, CDR2 YDEGEE. V lost 0 bases and J lost 6, with 10 bases in between. The chain's CDR3 is CASSLVGLLNEQFF. CDR3 DNA sequence: TGTGCCAGCAGCTTGGTAGGCCTACTCAATGAGCAGTTCTTC.

This clonotype was counted a single time. The rearrangement links TRBV10-3 to TRBJ1-4; D remains unclear. CDR3 size: 11 residues. Germline loops: CDR1 ENHRY, CDR2 SYGVKD. V gave up 0 bases and J gave up 13 bases, with 6 bases separating them. The CDR3 sequence: CAISESRVLFF. The DNA of the CDR3 is TGTGCCATCAGTGAGTCGAGGGTACTGTTTTTT.

This chain uses TRBV20-1 with TRBJ2-2; no clear D gene. Germline values: CDR1 DFQATT, CDR2 SNEGSKA (reference sequence). There are 17 residues in the CDR3. Trimming shortened V by 6 bases and J by 0 bases, and 20 bases separated the two germline ends. CDR3: CSAYQRRPIANTGELFF. The CDR3 DNA reads TGCAGTGCCTACCAGCGTAGGCCTATTGCGAACACCGGGGAGCTGTTTTTT.

The chain links TRBV6-1 to TRBJ2-5; D not resolved. The length of the CDR3 is 11 residues. In germline, CDR1 is MNHNS, CDR2 SASEGT. With 4 bases removed from V and 7 bases from J, the gap between germline ends came to 7 bases. CDR3 amino acids: CASSAPGTQYF. CDR3 nucleotide sequence: TGTGCCAGCAGTGCCCCAGGGACCCAGTACTTC.

The chain couples TRBV12-3 or TRBV12-4 to TRBJ2-1; maybe TRBD2 (7 bases). Trimming took off 5 bases at V and 8 bases at J, with 10 bases between the two ends. This CDR3 has 12 residues. CDR3 DNA: TGTGCCAGCAGTACCGGGGGGCATGAGCAGTTCTTC. Protein: CASSTGGHEQFF.

The chain uses TRBV20-1 and TRBJ2-5; tentative D call: TRBD2 (5 bases). The V end was cut by 0 bases, the J end by 4 bases, with 18 bases between. Germline CDR1 DFQATT, CDR2 SNEGSKA (reference sequence). The CDR3 is 16 residues long. The CDR3 coding sequence is TGCAGTGCTAGAGATACTAGTCAGGTTTTGAGAGAGACCCAGTACTTC. Protein: CSARDTSQVLRETQYF.

This clonotype turned up a few times. The chain couples TRBV6-4 to TRBJ2-6, with 7 bases lining up with TRBD1. This CDR3 region has 16 residues. The junction had 0 bases not matched to a gene; V was cut back by 0 bases and J by 1 base. Per germline, CDR1 MRHNA and CDR2 SNTAGT. CDR3 coding DNA: TGTGCCAGCAGTGACTCGACAGGGTCTGGGGCCAACGTCCTGACTTTC. It encodes CASSDSTGSGANVLTF.

Details on this clonotype: At one of its ends the junction is not consistent with the germline gene, which may arise from a read error. The V call is TRBV3-1, the J call TRBJ1-1, with a possible D match to TRBD1 (5 bases). Germline V gene sequence: CDR1 LGHDT, CDR2 YNNKEL (reference sequence). The CDR3 is made up of 12 amino acids. In DNA form, the CDR3 reads TGTGCCACCAGCTGGGGGGACACTGAAGCTTTCTTT. Translating gives CATSWGDTEAFF.

CDR3 sequence (DNA): TGTGCCAGCAGTTTCCGGGACAGGCCTACAGATACGCAGTATTTT. Protein product: CASSFRDRPTDTQYF. V is TRBV12-3 or TRBV12-4 and J is TRBJ2-3, with 8 positions matching TRBD1. With V trimmed by 3 bases and J by 3 bases, 5 bases remained unmatched. The CDR3 is made up of 15 amino acids.